This T cell receptor (beta chain) was recorded in a study of blood T cell repertoires in COVID-19. This CDR3 has 17 amino acids. Deletions cut 5 bases from V and 8 bases from J, with 24 bases between. The V gene's germline CDR1 is MGHRA and CDR2 YSYEKL. Under the authors' procedure: Cell counts per sample came from amplifying reference gene primers. Profiled with immunoSEQ multiplex PCR; TCRdb holds only in-frame clones, not every one. Clone size and the V and J calls come from that table; the DNA yielded D and trimming. The table records approximately 60,000 clones, more than 60% of them present only once.

This TCR derives from a man aged 60 to 69 with acute or convalescent COVID-19. What was sequenced was peripheral blood. The chain is built from TRBV4-1 and TRBJ1-4; D remains ambiguous. The CDR3 DNA follows: TGCGCCAGCAGCATGAGGGCCCACAGTGATTCGCGGGAAAAACTGTTTTTT. Translating gives CASSMRAHSDSREKLFF.